This TCR beta chain was observed in a study of shared clonotypes between healthy human individuals. CDR1 and CDR2 (germline): SGHRS, YFSETQ. V lost 5 bases and J lost 4, with 26 bases in between. The CDR3 loop spans 18 amino acids. Concerning this clone itself: What it binds is unknown.

TCRdb's copy holds only in-frame clones and misses some; the assay was immunoSEQ multiplex PCR. This sample has about 610,000 clones, with approximately 97% found just once. The study's findings and limits: Naive subsets typically showed greater estimated richness than memory subsets. Compared with clonotypes that all four donors shared, non-shared clonotypes had lower generation probabilities.

The chain is built from TRBV5-1 and TRBJ2-3; D might be TRBD2 (6 bases). Sequences were obtained from naive CD4+ T cells sorted from blood. Subset reported: CD45RA+ positively selected. This TCR was sampled from a woman in her twenties or thirties in good health. The CDR3 nucleotides read TGCGCCAGCAGTTTCCGCGCCCGACTAGTTGTACCGCCAGATACGCAGTATTTT. Amino acid sequence: CASSFRARLVVPPDTQYF.